Listed below are T cell receptor beta chains from one sample, sequenced in a study of molecular identifiers for immune sequencing clone quantification. MiXCR, applied by TCRdb to the PCR reads, yields one record per CDR3 protein. The top ten hold around 1% of the sample, which has more than 70,000 distinct CDR3 sequences, around a fifth seen once. The sequenced sample was naive CD8+ T cells from blood, with Jurkat cell RNA spiked in. These receptors were taken from a human donor in good health. Some libraries in this study had Jurkat cell RNA spiked in. Each CDR3 is given with its conserved first and last residue. D genes are given only for firm matches. Only some rows state a clone size, as once, few, many or a class for expanded clones.

v_gene,d_gene,abundance,CDR3aa
TRBV5-1,.,many,CASSWTVNTEAFF
TRBV6-6,.,many,CASTQGGGNQPQHF
TRBV2,TRBD1,few,CASRLLGDRGLETQYF
TRBV20-1,.,few,CSASSSGTEQFF
TRBV13,.,large,CASSLEARGPKNIQYF
TRBV7-9,.,many,CASSSSRDNEQFF
TRBV5-1,TRBD1,.,CASSAGTVSYNEQFF
TRBV7-8,.,many,CASSLEAGSGANVLTF
TRBV4-3,.,.,CASSQDSPRGGSEKLFF
TRBV7-9,TRBD1,many,CASSPGQFYEQYF
TRBV4-3,TRBD2,many,CASSQEATSGPSYEQYF
TRBV28,.,many,CASSSGSKATNEKLFF
TRBV2,TRBD1,once,CASSSQRTGSGYEQYF
TRBV6-6,TRBD2,many,CASTLGGGEETQYF
TRBV11-3,TRBD2,many,CASKSRGDLEQFF
TRBV6-5,.,many,CASSYTGTEAFF
TRBV20-1,TRBD2,once,CSARVAGDDEQYF
TRBV4-1,.,once,CASSQVGFEQFF
TRBV6-2/TRBV6-3,.,many,CASSSHPEQYF
TRBV5-4,.,many,CASMIWGTEAFF
TRBV7-9,.,few,CASNSKAGDREKLFF
TRBV10-3,.,few,CAIRSRGNEQYF
TRBV15,TRBD2,.,CATSRDLMGGGYEQYF
TRBV5-1,.,few,CASSSGAGNEQFF
TRBV7-3,TRBD2,few,CASSPGYSGRETQYF
TRBV4-1,.,many,CASSQGNTGETQYF
TRBV7-9,.,.,CASSLGTVNQPQHF